One sample yielded the 28 T cell receptor delta chains listed below, sequenced in a study of human gamma delta and Vdelta1 T cells. The antigens these receptors bind are not known. TCRdb fed the PCR reads into CATT to redo clone calling. The repertoire holds around 6,000 delta-chain clones, with 35% to 45% as singletons. The material sequenced was Vdelta1 gamma-delta T cells from blood grown in culture (DOT cells). Source of these receptors: a human donor in good health.

The chain uses TRDV3 and TRDJ1; D tentatively reads TRDD2 or TRDD3 (6 bases each). Germline values: CDR1 TVYSNPD, CDR2 GDNSRS (reference sequence). V was trimmed by 4 bases and J by 4 bases, leaving 31 bases between them. CDR3 length: 18 amino acids. The CDR3 is CASFIRGSSSDGHDKLIF. The CDR3 nucleotides are TGTGCCTCTTTTATAAGGGGATCTTCCTCCGACGGGCACGATAAACTCATCTTT.

The chain uses TRDV1 and TRDJ1, with 11 bases lining up with TRDD3. This CDR3 contains 20 residues. CDR1 and CDR2 (germline): TSWWSYY, QGS. J lost 0 bases, V lost 1 base, and 13 bases had no gene match. CDR3 bases: TGTGCTCTTGGGGAACCCCTATCGCGACTGGGGGATAAAGACACCGATAAACTCATCTTT. Protein sequence: CALGEPLSRLGDKDTDKLIF.

The gene calls are TRDV1 and TRDJ1, with TRDD3 matching over 9 bases. The length of the CDR3 is 19 residues. V was clipped by 4 bases and J by 2 bases; unmatched bases: 17. Germline-derived CDR1 and CDR2 are TSWWSYY and QGS. The CDR3 reads CALGVKTILRGYATDKLIF. In DNA, the CDR3 is TGTGCTCTTGGGGTTAAAACTATCCTTAGGGGATACGCGACCGATAAACTCATCTTT.

This sequence joins TRDV1 and TRDJ1, with TRDD3 matching 11 bases. Germline V gene lookup returns CDR1 TSWWSYY and CDR2 QGS. Losses at the gene ends were 0 bases for V and 7 bases for J; bases not matched to a gene: 28. The CDR3 is 23 amino acids. The CDR3 is CALGELVCSTSPLLGDMPTKLIF. The CDR3 nucleotides are TGTGCTCTTGGGGAACTAGTATGTTCTACATCCCCATTACTGGGGGATATGCCTACTAAACTCATCTTT.

This clone was seen a few times. J is TRDJ1 and V is TRDV1; 12 bases align to TRDD3. The CDR3 runs 23 residues. V lost 1 base and J lost 0; bases outside the gene matches: 21. CDR1 is TSWWSYY, CDR2 QGS, per germline. The CDR3 reads CALGEPEIPFQSGGYAYTDKLIF. DNA for the CDR3: TGTGCTCTTGGGGAACCCGAAATTCCCTTCCAGTCTGGGGGATACGCGTACACCGATAAACTCATCTTT.

This chain links TRDV1 with TRDJ1, with D maybe TRDD3 (6 bases). Deletions cut 5 bases from V and 0 bases from J, with 22 bases between. The CDR3 is 18 residues long. Germline lookup yields CDR1 TSWWSYY and CDR2 QGS. The CDR3 protein is CALGPYPRVGGYTDKLIF. The CDR3 coding sequence is TGTGCTCTTGGGCCCTACCCCCGGGTTGGGGGTTACACCGATAAACTCATCTTT.

The V call is TRDV1, the J call TRDJ1; TRDD3 might be the D (6 bases). The CDR3 is 18 residues long. Per the germline V gene, CDR1 is TSWWSYY and CDR2 is QGS. Trimming stripped 2 bases from V and 0 bases from J, with 19 bases between. CDR3 nucleotide sequence: TGTGCTCTTGGGGAATTCAAACCGGGGGACCCGTACACCGATAAACTCATCTTT. This translates into CALGEFKPGDPYTDKLIF.

Sample share makes this clone medium-sized. The V and J genes are TRDV1 and TRDJ1; 8 bases map to TRDD3. Germline lookup yields CDR1 TSWWSYY and CDR2 QGS. This CDR3 spans 20 amino acids. V gave up 3 bases and J gave up 10 bases; unmatched junction bases: 28. The CDR3 DNA reads TGTGCTCTTGGGGATTTCCTAGGTCCGTTACTGGGGGCCAGTCTAGGGGGACTCATCTTT. Protein product: CALGDFLGPLLGASLGGLIF.

A note on this clone: The DNA is left out, because the CDR3 cannot be placed on it with certainty; the CDR3 is given as TCRdb lists it. The chain employs TRDV1 and TRDJ1; TRDD3 is taken as the D call from the table, unchecked against the DNA. Germline V lookup: CDR1 TSWWSYY, CDR2 QGS. With termini counted, the CDR3 has 16 amino acids. The CDR3 reads CALGDWGALVTDKLIF.

The genes are TRDV1 and TRDJ1, with 12 bases identical to TRDD3. Trimming removed 0 bases from V and 5 bases from J; junction bases left unmatched: 25. In germline, CDR1 is TSWWSYY, CDR2 QGS. This CDR3 region has 23 residues. This chain's CDR3 is CALGELTFPKFTGGYYSGDKLIF. The CDR3 DNA follows: TGTGCTCTTGGGGAACTCACCTTCCCCAAATTTACTGGGGGATACTACTCAGGGGATAAACTCATCTTT.

This clone was picked up a small number of times. The rearrangement links TRDV1 to TRDJ1; D perhaps matches TRDD2 (5 bases). CDR1 TSWWSYY and CDR2 QGS come from the germline V gene. The CDR3 sequence is 19 residues long. The ends were cut back, 1 base at V and 3 bases at J, with 24 bases in the middle. The CDR3 reads CALGEPYLPSGTLPDKLIF. The DNA of the CDR3 is TGTGCTCTTGGGGAACCTTACCTACCTTCAGGGACCCTTCCCGATAAACTCATCTTT.

Details on this clone: One base separates it from a far larger clone, so it is likely a read error. Other DNA variants within this sample encode the same CDR3. The chain combines TRDV1 with TRDJ1; TRDD3 matches at 13 bases. Germline V CDR1 and CDR2: TSWWSYY, QGS. The CDR3 extends over 18 amino acids. The CDR3 here is CALGNRTFNTGGYGKLIF. CDR3 sequence (DNA): TGCGCTCTTGGGAACCGTACTTTCAACACTGGGGGATACGGTAAACTCATCTTT.

This chain joins TRDV1 and TRDJ1, with 8 bases aligning to TRDD3. Germline V gene data show CDR1 as TSWWSYY and CDR2 as QGS. The junction had 29 bases not matched to a gene; V was cut back by 4 bases and J by 4 bases. The CDR3 consists of 22 residues. CDR3 residues: CALGAIYVPTPLLGGPVDKLIF. As DNA, the CDR3 is TGTGCTCTTGGGGCCATATACGTGCCTACTCCATTACTGGGGGGACCCGTCGATAAACTCATCTTT.

The genes are TRDV1 and TRDJ1, with D possibly called TRDD2 or TRDD3 (5 bases each). The CDR3 is 25 residues long. Trimming left V 0 bases short and J 0 bases short, with 38 bases between. The germline CDR1 and CDR2 sequences are TSWWSYY and QGS. CDR3 DNA sequence: TGTGCTCTTGGGGAACTCTACTTCCCGGGCAACAAGAGAGGGAAAAGATGGGGTTACACCGATAAACTCATCTTT. It is translated as CALGELYFPGNKRGKRWGYTDKLIF.

This clone turned up a few times. The rearrangement uses TRAV29/DV5 and TRDJ1; the D gene is possibly TRDD3 (6 bases). The germline V and J ends were trimmed by 0 bases and 4 bases, with 25 bases remaining between them. The CDR3 totals 18 residues. CDR1 NSMFDY and CDR2 ISSIKDK come from the germline V gene. The CDR3 nucleotides are TGTGCAGCAAGCGAATACTCCCCGATGGGGATGGAGATCGATAAACTCATCTTT. Residues: CAASEYSPMGMEIDKLIF. Full variable domain (missing parts from reference TRAV29/DV5 and TRDJ1): DQQVKQNSPSLSVQEGRISILNCDYTNSMFDYFLWYKKYPAEGPTFLISISSIKDKNEDGRFTVFLNKSAKHLSLHIVPSQPGDSAVYFCAASEYSPMGMEIDKLIFGKGTRVTVEP.

The chain recombines TRDV1 with TRDJ3; no firm D call. Germline loops: CDR1 TSWWSYY, CDR2 QGS. The CDR3 length is 22 residues. Trimming shortened V by 2 bases and J by 0 bases, and 23 bases separated the two germline ends. CDR3 amino acids: CALGEELIKTRAGSWDTRQMFF. CDR3 coding DNA: TGTGCTCTTGGGGAAGAGTTAATTAAGACCCGCGCGGGCTCCTGGGACACCCGACAGATGTTTTTC.

This clone was picked up a small number of times. This chain uses TRDV1 with TRDJ1; 13 bases agree with TRDD3. The CDR3 sequence is 20 residues long. V was clipped by 5 bases and J by 3 bases; unmatched bases: 18. Per germline, CDR1 TSWWSYY and CDR2 QGS. The CDR3 region is CALGPPPRRDWGIRADKLIF. DNA for the CDR3: TGTGCTCTTGGGCCACCCCCCCGGAGGGACTGGGGGATACGCGCCGATAAACTCATCTTT.

The chain combines TRDV1 with TRDJ2, with a weak D call TRDD3 (6 bases). Trimming left V 0 bases short and J 4 bases short, with 12 bases between. The CDR3 totals 16 residues. CDR1 and CDR2 from the germline V gene are TSWWSYY and QGS. CDR3 sequence: CALGELGLGSTAQLFF. CDR3 bases: TGTGCTCTTGGGGAACTAGGGCTGGGGTCGACAGCACAACTCTTCTTT.

The J gene is TRDJ1, the V gene TRDV1; a possible D gene is TRDD3 (5 bases). The CDR3 is 17 residues long. Germline values: CDR1 TSWWSYY, CDR2 QGS. Trimming left V 2 bases short and J 3 bases short, with 19 bases between. Written as DNA, the CDR3 is TGTGCTCTTGGGGAATTTTACGTCAGGGATCGGTCCGATAAACTCATCTTT. Encoded protein: CALGEFYVRDRSDKLIF.

The chain joins TRDV1 to TRDJ1; D is undetermined. V was shortened by 5 bases and J by 2 bases, with 18 bases between the two germline ends. The CDR3 is 16 residues long. Germline V lookup: CDR1 TSWWSYY, CDR2 QGS. CDR3 bases: TGTGCTCTTGGGTCGCCCCATACTCCATCTACCGATAAACTCATCTTT. Translated, it gives CALGSPHTPSTDKLIF.

The chain is built from TRDV1 and TRDJ1, with 9 bases that match TRDD3. CDR1 TSWWSYY and CDR2 QGS come from the germline V gene. The CDR3 sequence is 24 residues long. V was clipped by 6 bases and J by 0 bases; unmatched bases: 32. CDR3 in DNA: TGTGCTCTTGGCCCTACCCGAGGGTTTCCGTACTGGGGGACACCATCCAAGTACACCGATAAACTCATCTTT. Its translation: CALGPTRGFPYWGTPSKYTDKLIF.

The chain employs TRDV1 and TRDJ1; TRDD3 is a possible D gene (5 bases). The CDR3 runs 18 residues. The V end lost 0 bases, the J end lost 8 bases, and 25 bases lay between the germline ends. Germline V gives CDR1 TSWWSYY, CDR2 QGS. The CDR3 spells CALGELGIRMDLKTKLIF. The CDR3 region has the DNA TGTGCTCTTGGGGAACTAGGGATCCGCATGGACTTAAAAACAAAACTCATCTTT.

This clone has more than one count but fewer than ten. This chain joins TRDV1 and TRDJ1, with 9 bases matching TRDD3. V was clipped by 2 bases and J by 0 bases; unmatched bases: 16. Germline V gene data show CDR1 as TSWWSYY and CDR2 as QGS. This CDR3 spans 20 amino acids. The CDR3 reads CALGESRSWGIAPYTDKLIF. Here the CDR3 DNA reads TGTGCTCTTGGGGAATCGAGGAGCTGGGGGATCGCCCCGTACACCGATAAACTCATCTTT.

As for this clone: The sample carries other DNA sequences with the same CDR3. The V and J genes are TRDV1 and TRDJ1; 9 nucleotides agree with TRDD3. The CDR3 has 23 residues. Germline V CDR1 and CDR2: TSWWSYY, QGS. Unmatched junction bases numbered 30, after V lost 5 bases and J lost 2 bases. This chain's CDR3 is CALGKGSPNPLVGDKGMTDKLIF. DNA for the CDR3: TGTGCTCTTGGGAAAGGTTCCCCCAACCCGTTAGTGGGGGATAAAGGAATGACCGATAAACTCATCTTT.

About this clone itself: The junction does not match germline at one end; this may be a read error. The V and J genes are TRDV1 and TRDJ1; 12 bases line up with TRDD3. CDR1 is TSWWSYY, CDR2 QGS, per germline. CDR3 length equals 25 residues. CDR3 sequence reads: CALGELPHPIDVAGGYDLATNKLIF. CDR3 nucleotides: TGTGCTCTTGGGGAACTCCCCCATCCTATCGACGTTGCTGGGGGATACGATCTAGCCACCAATAAACTCATCTTT.

V and J are TRDV1 and TRDJ1; 12 bases are a match to TRDD3. The trim removed 2 bases at V and 1 base at J, leaving 26 bases unmatched. The CDR3 runs to 24 residues. Looked up from germline, CDR1 is TSWWSYY and CDR2 is QGS. In nucleotides, the CDR3 is TGTGCTCTTGGGGAAGGGGGCGTCCTACCCGTACTGGGGGATACTACATTCCCCACCGATAAACTCATCTTT. Its protein product is CALGEGGVLPVLGDTTFPTDKLIF.

This clone was picked up a small number of times. J is TRDJ1 and V is TRAV29/DV5, with TRDD3 matching 9 bases. After removal of 0 bases from V and 1 base from J, the junction contained 28 bases not matched to a gene. Germline values: CDR1 NSMFDY, CDR2 ISSIKDK. The CDR3 is 23 amino acids. The DNA of the CDR3 is TGTGCAGCAAGCGCTCGTGATCCGGCTCTCTGGGGGATGGATGGGATTTGCACCGATAAACTCATCTTT. Its translation: CAASARDPALWGMDGICTDKLIF.

V is TRDV1 and J is TRDJ1, with 10 positions matching TRDD3. Germline V gives CDR1 TSWWSYY, CDR2 QGS. After removal of 0 bases from V and 8 bases from J, the junction contained 21 bases not matched to a gene. The CDR3 sequence is 20 residues long. The chain's CDR3 is CALGELELPSYWGIDSKLIF. The CDR3 DNA sequence: TGTGCTCTTGGGGAACTAGAGTTACCCTCGTACTGGGGGATTGATTCGAAACTCATCTTT.